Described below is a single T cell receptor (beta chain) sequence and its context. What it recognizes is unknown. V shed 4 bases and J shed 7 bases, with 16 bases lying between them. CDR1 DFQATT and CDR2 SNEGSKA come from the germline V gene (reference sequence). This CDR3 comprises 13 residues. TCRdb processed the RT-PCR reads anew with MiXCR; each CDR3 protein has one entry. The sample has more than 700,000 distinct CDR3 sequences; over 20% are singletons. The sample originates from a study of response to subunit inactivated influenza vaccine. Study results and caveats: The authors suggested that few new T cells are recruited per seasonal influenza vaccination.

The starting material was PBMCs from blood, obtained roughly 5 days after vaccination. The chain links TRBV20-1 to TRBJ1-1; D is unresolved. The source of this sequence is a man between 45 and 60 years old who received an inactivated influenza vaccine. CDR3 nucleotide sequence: TGCAGTGCTACCCTAGGAGGCCCGCGTGAAGCTTTCTTT. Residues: CSATLGGPREAFF.